These 20 T cell receptor beta chains were sequenced from one sample in a study of early T cells in non-severe SARS-CoV-2 infection. TCRdb processed the 5' RACE reads anew with MiXCR; each CDR3 protein has one entry. The table records about 79,000 distinct CDR3 sequences, roughly an eighth of them present only once. The sample consisted of whole blood. Receptor source: an adult who was a healthcare worker with PCR-confirmed SARS-CoV-2 infection or an uninfected control (not recorded which).

This clonotype showed up just a few times. The gene calls are TRBV28 and TRBJ1-1; 7 bases align to TRBD1. The CDR3 runs to 13 residues. CDR1 is MDHEN and CDR2 is SYDVKM in the germline V gene. V lost 6 bases to trimming and J lost 10 bases; unmatched junction nucleotides: 11. This CDR3 reads CASRNDRVGGAFF. The CDR3, as DNA: TGTGCCAGCAGGAACGACAGGGTCGGTGGAGCTTTCTTT.

In its sample, this clonotype was seen many times. The rearrangement uses TRBV6-4 and TRBJ2-1; 10 bases map to TRBD1. The CDR3 is 13 amino acids. The trim removed 0 bases at V and 15 bases at J, leaving 5 bases unmatched. From germline, CDR1 is MRHNA and CDR2 SNTAGT. The CDR3 region is CASSDSAGQGMFF. The CDR3 bases are TGTGCCAGCAGTGACTCGGCGGGACAGGGGATGTTCTTC.

This clonotype turned up a few times. The CDR3 DNA follows: TGTGCCAGCTCACCTGGGGACAGGGGGGAGAACACTGAAGCTTTCTTT. It codes for CASSPGDRGENTEAFF. The gene calls are TRBV18 and TRBJ1-1; 11 nucleotides align to TRBD1. CDR1 and CDR2 from the germline V gene are KGHSH and LQKENI. Trimming removed 3 bases from V and 1 base from J; junction bases left unmatched: 4. The CDR3 spans 16 residues.

At least ten counts were recorded for this clonotype. The chain joins TRBV20-1 to TRBJ2-5; TRBD1 is a possible D gene (7 bases). Looked up from germline, CDR1 is DFQATT and CDR2 is SNEGSKA (reference sequence). The CDR3 has 14 amino acids. Trimming stripped 6 bases from V and 0 bases from J, with 14 bases between. The CDR3: CSAPPGGNQETQYF. Written as DNA, the CDR3 is TGCAGTGCCCCTCCAGGGGGGAACCAAGAGACCCAGTACTTC.

In this sample, this clonotype turned up many times. This chain connects TRBV27 to TRBJ2-7; 9 bases agree with TRBD1. This CDR3 is built from 15 residues. Trimming took 8 bases from V and 3 from J; bases not matched to a gene: 11. Germline assignment: CDR1 MNHEY and CDR2 SMNVEV (reference sequence). The CDR3 DNA reads TGTGCCAGCGCAAACAGGGGGCATCCCAACTACGAGCAGTACTTC. It specifies CASANRGHPNYEQYF.

This clonotype was recorded at least ten times. This chain joins TRBV14 and TRBJ1-1; 9 bases are a match to TRBD1. V was pared by 4 bases and J by 6 bases, with 12 bases of the junction left unmatched. This CDR3 contains 16 residues. CDR1 is SGHDN and CDR2 is FVKESK in the germline V gene. The CDR3 is CASSPHRGLGPSEAFF. DNA for the CDR3: TGTGCCAGCAGCCCTCACAGGGGGCTGGGCCCCTCTGAAGCTTTCTTT.

At least ten counts were recorded for this clonotype. The chain links TRBV20-1 to TRBJ2-7; 7 bases agree with TRBD1. Looked up from germline, CDR1 is DFQATT and CDR2 is SNEGSKA (reference sequence). Trimming removed 5 bases from V and 2 bases from J; junction bases left unmatched: 9. The CDR3 runs to 14 residues. The CDR3 is CSASPGQRAYEQYF. CDR3 nucleotide sequence: TGCAGTGCTTCTCCGGGACAGAGAGCCTACGAGCAGTACTTC.

This clonotype was detected a few times. The V and J genes are TRBV27 and TRBJ2-1; 9 bases map to TRBD2. Trimming took 5 bases from V and 0 from J; bases not matched to a gene: 5. The CDR3 has 16 residues. The germline V gene has CDR1 MNHEY and CDR2 SMNVEV (reference sequence). CDR3 DNA: TGTGCCAGCAGTCCTCTAGCGGGACCCTCCTACAATGAGCAGTTCTTC. Translation gives CASSPLAGPSYNEQFF.

Many counts were recorded for this clonotype. The genes are TRBV6-5 and TRBJ2-7; D may be TRBD2 (6 bases). This CDR3 has 15 amino acids. CDR1 and CDR2 from the germline V gene are MNHEY and SVGAGI. Trimming shortened V by 4 bases and J by 0 bases, and 13 bases separated the two germline ends. In DNA form, the CDR3 reads TGTGCCAGCAGTTCGCCCGCGGGGAGCTCCTACGAGCAGTACTTC. It translates to CASSSPAGSSYEQYF.

The chain links TRBV5-1 to TRBJ2-5; tentatively, D is TRBD1 or TRBD2 (7 bases each). The CDR3 has 14 amino acids. CDR1 is SGHRS and CDR2 is YFSETQ in the germline V gene. V dropped 4 bases and J dropped 3 bases, with 13 bases sitting between them. CDR3 residues: CASSPGGAEETQYF. For the CDR3, the DNA is TGCGCCAGCAGCCCAGGGGGGGCCGAAGAGACCCAGTACTTC.

There are many counts of this clonotype. The chain is built from TRBV27 and TRBJ2-1; 8 bases are shared with TRBD2. J was trimmed by 0 bases and V by 8 bases; bases with no gene match: 9. Germline V CDR1 and CDR2: MNHEY, SMNVEV (reference sequence). This CDR3 is 16 amino acids long. CDR3: CASLPSGPSSYNEQFF. CDR3 nucleotides: TGTGCCAGCCTCCCTAGCGGGCCTAGCTCCTACAATGAGCAGTTCTTC.

This clonotype was seen many times. This chain joins TRBV3-1 and TRBJ2-2; D gene uncertain. The CDR3 is 12 residues long. Germline V gene data show CDR1 as LGHDT and CDR2 as YNNKEL (reference sequence). V was trimmed by 0 bases and J by 10 bases, leaving 6 bases between them. For the CDR3, the DNA is TGTGCCAGCAGCCAAGACATTAAGGAGCTGTTTTTT. This sequence encodes CASSQDIKELFF. Full variable domain (outside the CDR3, taken from reference TRBV3-1 and TRBJ2-2): DTAVSQTPKYLVTQMGNDKSIKCEQNLGHDTMYWYKQDSKKFLKIMFSYNNKELIINETVPNRFSPKSPDKAHLNLHINSLELGDSAVYFCASSQDIKELFFGEGSRLTVL.

In this sample, this clonotype turned up a few times. The CDR3 sequence: CASSVGTAYEQYF. CDR3 sequence (DNA): TGTGCCAGCAGCGTAGGGACCGCCTACGAGCAGTACTTC. J is TRBJ2-7 and V is TRBV9; no reliable D call. With 0 bases removed from V and 2 bases from J, the gap between germline ends came to 6 bases. Germline CDR1 reads SGDLS; CDR2 reads YYNGEE. The CDR3 consists of 13 residues. Variable domain in full (rest from reference TRBV9 and TRBJ2-7): DSGVTQTPKHLITATGQRVTLRCSPRSGDLSVYWYQQSLDQGLQFLIQYYNGEERAKGNILERFSAQQFPDLHSELNLSSLELGDSALYFCASSVGTAYEQYFGPGTRLTVT.

The chain carries TRBV30 and TRBJ1-1, with D unclear. Germline assignment: CDR1 GTSNPN and CDR2 SVGIG (reference sequence). Trimming left V 3 bases short and J 0 bases short, with 8 bases between. The CDR3 spans 13 residues. This chain's CDR3 is CAWREQLNTEAFF. The CDR3 DNA reads TGTGCCTGGAGGGAACAGCTGAACACTGAAGCTTTCTTT.

The table lists this clonotype with a few counts. The chain employs TRBV2 and TRBJ2-7; D is possibly TRBD1 or TRBD2 (5 bases each). The CDR3 is made up of 14 amino acids. Germline loops: CDR1 SNHLY, CDR2 FYNNEI. Deletions cut 2 bases from V and 3 bases from J, with 11 bases between. The CDR3 region has the DNA TGTGCCAGCAGTGAACAGGGACGGTACTACGAGCAGTACTTC. Protein: CASSEQGRYYEQYF.

The chain links TRBV24-1 to TRBJ1-1; D gene uncertain. V shed 5 bases and J shed 4 bases, with 10 bases lying between them. In germline, CDR1 is KGHDR, CDR2 SFDVKD. The CDR3 runs to 13 residues. CDR3 sequence (DNA): TGTGCCACCAGTGCTGGCAGCAGCACTGAAGCTTTCTTT. This codes for CATSAGSSTEAFF.

This chain uses TRBV2 with TRBJ1-3; tentative D call: TRBD1 (6 bases). Per germline, CDR1 SNHLY and CDR2 FYNNEI. V lost 6 bases and J lost 0, with 12 bases in between. This CDR3 contains 15 residues. CDR3 nucleotides: TGTGCCAGCAGCGATGACAGGTCCTCTGGAAACACCATATATTTT. It codes for CASSDDRSSGNTIYF.

Many counts were recorded for this clonotype. The chain employs TRBV5-6 and TRBJ2-7; 12 nucleotides line up with TRBD2. The CDR3 has 15 residues. Trimming removed 3 bases from V and 1 base from J; junction bases left unmatched: 2. The germline V gene has CDR1 SGHDT and CDR2 YYEEEE. This chain's CDR3 is CASSWGLAGSYEQYF. Written as DNA, the CDR3 is TGTGCCAGCAGCTGGGGACTAGCGGGTTCCTACGAGCAGTACTTC.

This sequence joins TRBV6-4 and TRBJ1-1; D unclear. The V and J ends lost 6 bases and 8 bases respectively, with 16 bases between them. Germline CDR1 is MRHNA and CDR2 is SNTAGT. The CDR3 contains 13 residues. CDR3 in DNA: TGTGCCAGCAGGCAATCTGGCAGGCAGGAAGCTTTCTTT. This gives the protein CASRQSGRQEAFF.

This clonotype came up many times. V and J are TRBV3-1 and TRBJ1-1; D is undetermined. Germline values: CDR1 LGHDT, CDR2 YNNKEL (reference sequence). The CDR3 loop spans 12 amino acids. V was clipped by 4 bases and J by 2 bases, with 5 bases between them. CDR3 loop: CASSLLNTEAFF. CDR3 in DNA: TGTGCCAGCAGCCTCCTCAACACTGAAGCTTTCTTT.